This T cell receptor (beta chain) was recorded in a study of cytomegalovirus exposure and HLA in healthy donors. At the level of the study: The same platform used for the roughly 610 first-cohort repertoires was also used for the 130 or so validation repertoires, as a later analysis reported.

CDR1 is KGHSH, CDR2 LQKENI, per germline. The CDR3 is made up of 17 amino acids. V lost 5 bases to trimming and J lost 0 bases; unmatched junction nucleotides: 6. Overall study results and limits: The classifier was said to identify cytomegalovirus status with high specificity and sensitivity.

About this clone itself: What it binds is unknown.

Libraries were prepared by immunoSEQ multiplex PCR; TCRdb keeps only in-frame clonotypes and omits some of them. The sample holds 120,000 or so clones, around 86% seen once. Specimen: PBMCs. The TCR sequence derives from a young man in good health and CMV-seronegative. V and J are TRBV18 and TRBJ2-4, with 11 bases aligning to TRBD2. The CDR3 protein is CASSTLAGGLAKNIQYF. The CDR3, as DNA: TGTGCCAGCTCAACGCTAGCGGGGGGCCTAGCCAAAAACATTCAGTACTTC.